Following are 25 T cell receptor beta chains from one sample sequenced in a study of T cell responses to AZD1222 COVID-19 vaccine. Clones were read by immunoSEQ multiplex PCR, and TCRdb kept only the in-frame ones, dropping some. The table includes nearly 95,000 clones, roughly 89% detected once. Sample: peripheral blood, taken on day 0 of AZD1222 vaccination. The receptors originated from an adult in good health.

J is TRBJ1-2 and V is TRBV9, with D possibly TRBD1 on 5 matching bases. Germline CDR1 SGDLS, CDR2 YYNGEE. This CDR3 region has 14 residues. Trimming removed 5 bases from V and 0 bases from J, with 11 bases in between. The CDR3 here is CASRRREANYGYTF. DNA of the CDR3: TGTGCCAGCAGGCGCAGGGAAGCTAACTATGGCTACACCTTC.

The chain links TRBV12-3 or TRBV12-4 to TRBJ1-5; D remains unclear. The CDR3 spans 13 residues. The V and J ends lost 5 bases and 5 bases respectively, with 10 bases between them. The CDR3 sequence is CASSLTSDQPQHF. The DNA of the CDR3 is TGTGCCAGCAGTCTAACGTCCGATCAGCCCCAGCATTTT.

The chain combines TRBV20-1 with TRBJ1-2, with D possibly TRBD1 on 5 matching bases. Deletions cut 5 bases from V and 6 bases from J, with 7 bases between. The length of the CDR3 is 10 residues. Germline CDR1 is DFQATT and CDR2 is SNEGSKA (reference sequence). The CDR3 region is CSAGGDGYTF. In DNA, the CDR3 is TGCAGTGCTGGGGGGGATGGCTACACCTTC.

J is TRBJ1-5 and V is TRBV19; a weak D match, TRBD1 (5 bases). CDR3 length: 15 residues. Trimming stripped 10 bases from V and 0 bases from J, with 16 bases between. From germline, CDR1 is LNHDA and CDR2 SQIVND (reference sequence). The CDR3 spells CATRDRGDSNQPQHF. CDR3 nucleotides: TGTGCCACCAGGGACCGTGGGGATAGCAATCAGCCCCAGCATTTT.

This chain connects TRBV9 to TRBJ1-1, with unresolved D. CDR3 size: 13 residues. V gave up 1 base and J gave up 1 base, with 5 bases separating them. Germline values: CDR1 SGDLS, CDR2 YYNGEE. CDR3: CASSVTANTEAFF. CDR3 in DNA: TGTGCCAGCAGCGTAACTGCGAACACTGAAGCTTTCTTT. Combining the CDR3 with reference TRBV9 and TRBJ1-1 gives the whole variable domain DSGVTQTPKHLITATGQRVTLRCSPRSGDLSVYWYQQSLDQGLQFLIQYYNGEERAKGNILERFSAQQFPDLHSELNLSSLELGDSALYFCASSVTANTEAFFGQGTRLTVV.

The gene calls are TRBV3-1 (or the pseudogene TRBV3-2) and TRBJ1-5; unclear D gene. Germline V gene lookup returns CDR1 LGHDT and CDR2 YNNKEL (reference sequence). Trimming left V 0 bases short and J 0 bases short, with 0 bases between. This CDR3 contains 13 residues. The DNA for the CDR3 is TGTGCCAGCAGCCAAGATAGCAATCAGCCCCAGCATTTT. Encoded protein: CASSQDSNQPQHF.

This chain links TRBV21-1 with TRBJ1-1; the D segment call TRBD1 is taken from the table without a DNA check. TRBV21-1 is designated a pseudogene. The CDR3 sequence is 14 residues long. The CDR3 DNA is TGTGCCAGCACCCTAACGACAGGAGGTTCTGAAGCTTTCTTT. Translation: CASTLTTGGSEAFF.

The chain uses TRBV19 and TRBJ1-4; D is possibly TRBD1 (5 bases). The CDR3 has 14 residues. Trimming pared 3 bases from V and 8 bases from J, leaving 13 bases between. Germline-derived CDR1 and CDR2 are LNHDA and SQIVND (reference sequence). CDR3 sequence reads: CASSISGYEEKLFF. CDR3 nucleotide sequence: TGTGCCAGTAGTATCTCAGGGTACGAGGAAAAACTGTTTTTT.

This clone was detected only a few times. This chain uses TRBV25-1 with TRBJ1-6, with a possible D match to TRBD1 (5 bases). Germline-derived CDR1 and CDR2 are MGHDK and SYGVNS. The V end was cut by 4 bases, the J end by 5 bases, with 12 bases between. The length of the CDR3 is 15 residues. CDR3 nucleotide sequence: TGTGCCAGCAGTGGGATCGGGACTGATAATTCACCCCTCCACTTT. Translated, it gives CASSGIGTDNSPLHF. Using reference TRBV25-1 and TRBJ1-6 for the parts outside the CDR3, the full variable domain is EADIYQTPRYLVIGTGKKITLECSQTMGHDKMYWYQQDPGMELHLIHYSYGVNSTEKGDLSSESTVSRIRTEHFPLTLESARPSHTSQYLCASSGIGTDNSPLHFGNGTRLTVT.

This sequence joins TRBV30 and TRBJ2-6; D gene ambiguous. This CDR3 contains 15 residues. CDR1 GTSNPN and CDR2 SVGIG come from the germline V gene (reference sequence). V lost 5 bases to trimming and J lost 1 base, with 12 bases between them. In DNA, the CDR3 is TGTGCCTGGGGCTATTACAGTTCTGGGGCCAACGTCCTGACTTTC. Translated: CAWGYYSSGANVLTF.

The chain's CDR3 is CASSLRGALVAFF. The CDR3 DNA is TGTGCCAGCAGTTTGAGGGGGGCGCTGGTAGCTTTCTTT. The chain couples TRBV27 to TRBJ1-1; the D gene is possibly TRBD1 (6 bases). The CDR3 loop spans 13 amino acids. The germline V and J ends were trimmed by 3 bases and 10 bases, with 15 bases remaining between them. Looked up from germline, CDR1 is MNHEY and CDR2 is SMNVEV (reference sequence).

The CDR3: CASSFGGRNTIYF. The CDR3 DNA follows: TGTGCCAGCAGCTTCGGGGGGCGGAACACCATATATTTT. The chain has TRBV7-2 and TRBJ1-3, with D possibly being TRBD1 (6 bases). V was trimmed by 3 bases and J by 7 bases, leaving 10 bases between them. The CDR3 is 13 residues long. Germline values: CDR1 SGHTA, CDR2 FQGNSA.

V gene TRBV25-1 combines with J gene TRBJ2-7; D call uncertain. CDR1 and CDR2 (germline): MGHDK, SYGVNS. The V gene lost 3 bases and the J gene lost 3 bases, with 12 bases spanning the gap. This CDR3 has 14 amino acids. The CDR3 sequence is CASSDSIAVYEQYF. As DNA, the CDR3 is TGTGCCAGCAGTGATTCAATTGCGGTCTACGAGCAGTACTTC.

The chain uses TRBV7-9 and TRBJ2-3; 11 bases are a match to TRBD2. The V segment lost 5 bases and the J segment 4 bases; nucleotides outside the gene matches: 5. The CDR3 is made up of 15 amino acids. Germline assignment: CDR1 SEHNR and CDR2 FQNEAQ (reference sequence). CDR3 sequence reads: CASSTGLAGADTQYF. The DNA of the CDR3 is TGTGCCAGCAGCACCGGACTAGCGGGCGCAGATACGCAGTATTTT.

The rearrangement links TRBV12-3 or TRBV12-4 to TRBJ1-5; D perhaps matches TRBD1 (6 bases). The CDR3 covers 13 residues. V lost 1 base to trimming and J lost 7 bases, with 8 bases between them. CDR3 sequence reads: CASSLGGHQPQHF. The CDR3 nucleotides are TGTGCCAGCAGTTTAGGGGGGCACCAGCCCCAGCATTTT.

On this clone itself: A junction boundary mismatches the germline segment, possibly from a read error. The chain combines TRBV7-4 with TRBJ2-4; the D gene could be TRBD1 or TRBD2 (6 bases each). This CDR3 is 10 amino acids long. Germline CDR1 SGHVT, CDR2 SQSDAQ. The CDR3 nucleotides are TGTGCCAGCAGCTCGGGACCGGGGGCCTTC. Its translation: CASSSGPGAF.

The CDR3 coding sequence is TGTGCCAGCTCACCACCGGGGGAGACCCAGTACTTC. This gives the protein CASSPPGETQYF. The chain combines TRBV18 with TRBJ2-5; D unresolved. V lost 0 bases and J lost 5, with 4 bases in between. The CDR3 covers 12 residues. From germline, CDR1 is KGHSH and CDR2 LQKENI. The full variable domain, with the rest looked up from reference TRBV18 and TRBJ2-5, is NAGVMQNPRHLVRRRGQEARLRCSPMKGHSHVYWYRQLPEEGLKFMVYLQKENIIDESGMPKERFSAEFPKEGPSILRIQQVVRGDSAAYFCASSPPGETQYFGPGTRLLVL.

The J gene is TRBJ1-3, the V gene TRBV19; TRBD1 matches at 7 bases. The junction had 6 bases not matched to a gene; V was cut back by 3 bases and J by 4 bases. The V gene's germline CDR1 is LNHDA and CDR2 SQIVND (reference sequence). This CDR3 has 15 residues. CDR3 in amino acids: CASSIRDRAGNTIYF. Here the CDR3 DNA reads TGTGCCAGTAGTATCCGTGACAGGGCGGGAAACACCATATATTTT.

This chain uses TRBV4-3 with TRBJ2-1; 13 nucleotides match TRBD2. Trimming cost V 4 bases and J 0 bases; bases outside gene matches: 6. Germline assignment: CDR1 LGHNA and CDR2 YSLEER. The CDR3 runs 18 residues. In DNA, the CDR3 is TGCGCCAGCAGCCGGACTAGCGGGGGCCTTAGCTCCTACAATGAGCAGTTCTTC. Amino acids: CASSRTSGGLSSYNEQFF.

The gene calls are TRBV2 and TRBJ1-1; possibly TRBD1 for D (6 bases). V dropped 8 bases and J dropped 2 bases, with 9 bases sitting between them. Germline CDR1 reads SNHLY; CDR2 reads FYNNEI. CDR3 size: 12 residues. The chain's CDR3 is CASGTINTEAFF. The CDR3 DNA reads as TGTGCCAGCGGGACAATTAACACTGAAGCTTTCTTT.

The V and J genes are TRBV5-1 and TRBJ2-7; 7 bases agree with TRBD1. The ends lost 6 bases at V and 1 base at J; junction bases unmatched: 4. The CDR3 runs to 13 residues. Germline-derived CDR1 and CDR2 are SGHRS and YFSETQ. CDR3 region: CASMPGGSYEQYF. CDR3 DNA: TGCGCCAGCATGCCAGGGGGTTCCTACGAGCAGTACTTC.

The chain combines TRBV5-5 with TRBJ1-5, with D tentatively TRBD1 (5 bases). The germline CDR1 and CDR2 sequences are SGHKS and YYEKEE (reference sequence). This CDR3 region has 15 residues. The V gene lost 1 base and the J gene lost 0 bases, with 8 bases spanning the gap. Written as DNA, the CDR3 is TGTGCCAGCAGCTTGACAGGATATAGCAATCAGCCCCAGCATTTT. Translated, it gives CASSLTGYSNQPQHF.

The V and J genes are TRBV15 and TRBJ2-3; 14 bases map to TRBD2. The CDR3 is 16 residues long. Unmatched junction bases numbered 0, after V lost 1 base and J lost 3 bases. In germline, CDR1 is LNHNV, CDR2 YYDKDF (reference sequence). The CDR3 loop is CATSRGTSGGTDTQYF. In nucleotides, the CDR3 is TGTGCCACCAGCAGAGGGACTAGCGGGGGGACAGATACGCAGTATTTT.

The sample holds one count of this clone. The J gene is TRBJ1-5, the V gene TRBV5-8; D ambiguous. The CDR3 length is 15 residues. V lost 4 bases, J lost 4 bases, and 15 bases lay in between. Germline CDR1 is SGHTS and CDR2 is YDEGEE. CDR3 protein: CASSKTHSGNQPQHF. DNA for the CDR3: TGTGCCAGCAGCAAGACCCACTCGGGAAATCAGCCCCAGCATTTT.

The chain joins TRBV29-1 to TRBJ1-2, with D possibly matching TRBD1 (6 bases). The CDR3 contains 15 residues. V was pared by 3 bases and J by 4 bases, with 18 bases between. The germline CDR1 and CDR2 sequences are SQVTM and ANQGSEA. CDR3 protein: CSVDAQQGGLYGYTF. The CDR3 DNA reads as TGCAGCGTTGACGCCCAACAAGGGGGGCTCTATGGCTACACCTTC.